These 29 T cell receptor beta chains were sequenced from one sample in a study of cytomegalovirus exposure and HLA in healthy donors. The study ran its PCR with 60 Vbeta and 13 Jbeta primers. The assay was immunoSEQ multiplex PCR, and TCRdb's table has in-frame clones only and misses some. The table records 150,000 to 200,000 clones, around 76% of them present only once. The sequenced sample consisted of PBMCs. The receptors here all came from a girl aged 5-17 years in good health and CMV-seropositive.

J is TRBJ1-5 and V is TRBV28; 10 bases fit TRBD1. The germline CDR1 and CDR2 sequences are MDHEN and SYDVKM. V lost 5 bases and J lost 6; bases outside the gene matches: 7. The CDR3 is 15 residues long. The CDR3 reads CASSPGTGVSQPQHF. Written as DNA, the CDR3 is TGTGCCAGCAGTCCTGGGACAGGGGTTTCTCAGCCCCAGCATTTT. Variable domain in full (rest from reference TRBV28 and TRBJ1-5): DVKVTQSSRYLVKRTGEKVFLECVQDMDHENMFWYRQDPGLGLRLIYFSYDVKMKEKGDIPEGYSVSREKKERFSLILESASTNQTSMYLCASSPGTGVSQPQHFGDGTRLSIL.

The rearrangement uses TRBV9 and TRBJ2-7, with 8 bases matching TRBD2. This CDR3 is 14 amino acids long. Per the germline V gene, CDR1 is SGDLS and CDR2 is YYNGEE. The V and J ends lost 2 bases and 2 bases, in that order; junction bases with no gene match: 3. The CDR3 bases are TGTGCCAGCAGCGTGAGCGGGGGAACCTACGAGCAGTACTTC. Translated, it gives CASSVSGGTYEQYF.

The rearrangement uses TRBV6-1 and TRBJ2-7; the match to TRBD2 covers 10 bases. The germline gives CDR1 MNHNS, CDR2 SASEGT. Trimming removed 3 bases from V and 1 base from J; junction bases left unmatched: 12. The CDR3 contains 18 residues. CDR3 loop: CASSDTLRRTSGSYEQYF. In DNA form, the CDR3 reads TGTGCCAGCAGTGATACCTTGAGGCGGACTAGCGGTTCCTACGAGCAGTACTTC.

This chain uses TRBV5-1 with TRBJ2-1; the match to TRBD2 covers 9 bases. CDR1 SGHRS and CDR2 YFSETQ come from the germline V gene. Trimming cost V 0 bases and J 5 bases; bases outside gene matches: 6. The CDR3 contains 16 residues. The CDR3 loop reads CASSLVGVAGDNEQFF. The CDR3 region has the DNA TGCGCCAGCAGCTTGGTTGGGGTAGCGGGAGACAATGAGCAGTTCTTC. Drawing the rest from reference TRBV5-1 and TRBJ2-1, the complete variable domain is KAGVTQTPRYLIKTRGQQVTLSCSPISGHRSVSWYQQTPGQGLQFLFEYFSETQRNKGNFPGRFSGRQFSNSRSEMNVSTLELGDSALYLCASSLVGVAGDNEQFFGPGTRLTVL.

The rearrangement uses TRBV7-2 and TRBJ2-2; D is unresolved. The V gene's germline CDR1 is SGHTA and CDR2 FQGNSA. This CDR3 comprises 14 residues. V shed 2 bases and J shed 8 bases, with 12 bases lying between them. The CDR3 region is CASSLSIQLGELFF. In nucleotides, the CDR3 is TGTGCCAGCAGCTTATCTATACAACTAGGGGAGCTGTTTTTT.

The rearrangement uses TRBV19 and TRBJ2-6; 10 bases are a match to TRBD1. CDR1 LNHDA and CDR2 SQIVND come from the germline V gene (reference sequence). The CDR3 totals 18 residues. J gave up 2 bases and V 3 bases, and 7 bases lay outside the gene matches. In DNA, the CDR3 is TGTGCCAGTAGTATTGGTCCGGACAGGGGGGCTGGGGCCAACGTCCTGACTTTC. Translated: CASSIGPDRGAGANVLTF.

The chain employs TRBV2 and TRBJ2-3; D ambiguous. Germline V lookup: CDR1 SNHLY, CDR2 FYNNEI. The V end was cut by 0 bases, the J end by 4 bases, with 11 bases between. The CDR3 extends over 15 amino acids. The CDR3 coding sequence is TGTGCCAGCAGTGAAGCGGGCAGTTTCGCAGATACGCAGTATTTT. Its protein product is CASSEAGSFADTQYF.

V usage is TRBV28 and J usage is TRBJ2-5, with TRBD2 as a possible D gene (5 bases). Germline CDR1 MDHEN, CDR2 SYDVKM. This CDR3 has 12 residues. V lost 10 bases and J lost 3, with 12 bases in between. The CDR3 spells CATSKEEETQYF. CDR3 nucleotides: TGTGCCACCTCGAAGGAGGAAGAGACCCAGTACTTC.

V and J are TRBV11-2 and TRBJ2-7, with no clear D. Germline CDR1 SGHAT, CDR2 FQNNGV. The ends were cut back, 1 base at V and 6 bases at J, with 10 bases in the middle. This CDR3 spans 13 amino acids. The CDR3 is CASSLGTASEQYF. The CDR3 DNA sequence: TGTGCCAGCAGCTTAGGTACAGCAAGCGAGCAGTACTTC.

The chain carries TRBV4-3 and TRBJ1-4, with 8 bases fitting TRBD1. The CDR3 contains 15 residues. J gave up 2 bases and V 4 bases, and 3 bases lay outside the gene matches. Germline CDR1 reads LGHNA; CDR2 reads YSLEER. The CDR3 loop reads CASSPRTGTNEKLFF. The CDR3 region has the DNA TGCGCCAGCAGCCCCCGGACAGGGACTAATGAAAAACTGTTTTTT.

The chain combines TRBV4-1 with TRBJ1-1; 7 positions agree with TRBD1. The CDR3 is 16 residues long. Germline lookup yields CDR1 MGHRA and CDR2 YSYEKL. J gave up 6 bases and V 1 base, and 11 bases lay outside the gene matches. The DNA for the CDR3 is TGCGCCAGCAGCCAAGGTGAGGGACAGAAGGCCGCTGAAGCTTTCTTT. It is translated as CASSQGEGQKAAEAFF.

V and J are TRBV18 and TRBJ2-1, with 14 nucleotides matching TRBD2. V shed 3 bases and J 4 bases; nucleotides not matched to a gene: 5. Germline V gene lookup returns CDR1 KGHSH and CDR2 LQKENI. This CDR3 comprises 17 residues. The CDR3 here is CASSPGLAGEWYNEQFF. The CDR3 DNA reads TGTGCCAGCTCACCGGGACTAGCGGGAGAATGGTACAATGAGCAGTTCTTC.

In its sample, this clone was seen a few times. V gene TRBV5-6 combines with J gene TRBJ2-4; D might be TRBD2 (6 bases). Germline lookup yields CDR1 SGHDT and CDR2 YYEEEE. The V end lost 4 bases, the J end lost 5 bases, and 19 bases lay between the germline ends. The CDR3 has 16 residues. This CDR3 reads CASSPSTRKSENIQYF. The CDR3 coding sequence is TGTGCCAGCAGCCCCTCGACTAGGAAGAGTGAAAACATTCAGTACTTC.

This rearrangement joins TRBV11-2 to TRBJ2-3; 8 bases align to TRBD2. J gave up 0 bases and V 2 bases, and 4 bases lay outside the gene matches. CDR3 length: 16 residues. CDR1 is SGHAT, CDR2 FQNNGV, per germline. The CDR3 reads CASSLRASGSTDTQYF. The CDR3, as DNA: TGTGCCAGCAGCTTAAGGGCTAGCGGGAGCACAGATACGCAGTATTTT.

This rearrangement joins TRBV6-5 to TRBJ1-2, with TRBD1 matching over 9 bases. V lost 7 bases and J lost 4; bases outside the gene matches: 10. This CDR3 comprises 15 residues. Germline V gene lookup returns CDR1 MNHEY and CDR2 SVGAGI. CDR3 protein: CASTTRTGEGYGYTF. The CDR3, as DNA: TGTGCCAGCACCACCAGGACAGGGGAAGGCTATGGCTACACCTTC.

This clone was seen only a few times. The rearrangement links TRBV29-1 to TRBJ2-3; 10 positions match TRBD2. The CDR3 covers 14 residues. The germline CDR1 and CDR2 sequences are SQVTM and ANQGSEA. V gave up 1 base and J gave up 4 bases; unmatched junction bases: 2. The CDR3 region is CSVEGLAGADTQYF. As DNA, the CDR3 is TGCAGCGTTGAAGGGCTAGCGGGAGCAGATACGCAGTATTTT.

This rearrangement joins TRBV7-2 to TRBJ1-2, with TRBD1 identical over 7 bases. Germline-derived CDR1 and CDR2 are SGHTA and FQGNSA. CDR3 length: 13 amino acids. V gave up 5 bases and J gave up 1 base; unmatched junction bases: 1. The CDR3 here is CASSRDSNYGYTF. The DNA of the CDR3 is TGTGCCAGCAGCCGGGACAGTAACTATGGCTACACCTTC.

The V gene is TRBV12-5, the J gene TRBJ2-1; TRBD2 is a possible D gene (6 bases). V lost 1 base and J 0 bases, leaving 10 bases between the germline ends. This CDR3 is 16 amino acids long. Germline loops: CDR1 LGHNT, CDR2 FRNRAP. The CDR3 spells CASGLGDSPSYNEQFF. Here the CDR3 DNA reads TGTGCTAGTGGTTTGGGGGACTCTCCCTCCTACAATGAGCAGTTCTTC.

The chain has TRBV6-5 and TRBJ1-2; 11 nucleotides match TRBD1. The germline V gene encodes CDR1 MNHEY and CDR2 SVGAGI. V dropped 10 bases and J dropped 4; count of bases not matched to a gene: 5. The CDR3 runs to 13 residues. The CDR3 sequence is CATRGTGGYGYTF. The CDR3 DNA reads TGTGCCACCCGTGGGACAGGGGGCTATGGCTACACCTTC.

The chain joins TRBV10-3 to TRBJ1-4; D is undetermined. This CDR3 contains 13 residues. Trimming shortened V by 4 bases and J by 7 bases, and 10 bases separated the two germline ends. Germline V gene sequence: CDR1 ENHRY, CDR2 SYGVKD. The DNA of the CDR3 is TGTGCCATCAGTGGAGGGTCTGGTGAAAAACTGTTTTTT. It translates to CAISGGSGEKLFF.

The gene calls are TRBV28 and TRBJ1-3; 7 bases align to TRBD1. The length of the CDR3 is 17 residues. Per the germline V gene, CDR1 is MDHEN and CDR2 is SYDVKM. After removal of 5 bases from V and 4 bases from J, the junction contained 14 bases not matched to a gene. The DNA for the CDR3 is TGTGCCAGCAGTGTCCCTCCCAGGGGGGCGCCCGGAAACACCATATATTTT. As protein: CASSVPPRGAPGNTIYF.

The chain carries TRBV7-8 and TRBJ2-1, with D perhaps TRBD2 (5 bases). The CDR3 sequence is 18 residues long. Germline CDR1 SGHVS, CDR2 FQNEAQ. Trimming took off 2 bases at V and 9 bases at J, with 26 bases between the two ends. CDR3 DNA: TGTGCCAGCAGCTTACCCAATTTCGCCGAGAGGGCCGAATTTGAGCAGTTCTTC. Amino acid sequence: CASSLPNFAERAEFEQFF.

V and J are TRBV19 and TRBJ1-5; D unclear. The CDR3 spans 15 residues. Looked up from germline, CDR1 is LNHDA and CDR2 is SQIVND (reference sequence). Trimming removed 5 bases from V and 1 base from J, with 12 bases in between. The CDR3 protein is CASSPYSPSNQPQHF. The CDR3 region has the DNA TGTGCCAGTAGTCCCTACAGTCCGAGCAATCAGCCCCAGCATTTT.

This rearrangement joins TRBV9 to TRBJ2-3; 8 bases are a match to TRBD2. V was clipped by 0 bases and J by 2 bases; unmatched bases: 8. Germline V gene data show CDR1 as SGDLS and CDR2 as YYNGEE. The CDR3 is 17 amino acids. The CDR3 coding sequence is TGTGCCAGCAGCGTAGCTAGCGGTAGCGGGGCCACAGATACGCAGTATTTT. This sequence encodes CASSVASGSGATDTQYF.

The V gene is TRBV5-4, the J gene TRBJ2-1; 16 bases map to TRBD2. The ends lost 4 bases at V and 7 bases at J; junction bases unmatched: 5. The CDR3 is made up of 16 amino acids. CDR1 is SGHNT and CDR2 is YYREEE in the germline V gene (reference sequence). The CDR3 DNA reads TGTGCCAGCAGCCCTGGGACTAGCGGGAGGGCTAATGAGCAGTTCTTC. It encodes CASSPGTSGRANEQFF.

The V and J genes are TRBV28 and TRBJ1-5; D gene ambiguous. CDR1 and CDR2 from the germline V gene are MDHEN and SYDVKM. This CDR3 has 16 residues. V gave up 4 bases and J gave up 0 bases, with 13 bases separating them. DNA for the CDR3: TGTGCCAGCAGTTCCCTGAGAGGGATTAGCAATCAGCCCCAGCATTTT. It translates to CASSSLRGISNQPQHF.

The chain joins TRBV27 to TRBJ1-1, with D unclear. The length of the CDR3 is 13 residues. Trimming removed 0 bases from V and 6 bases from J, with 8 bases in between. The germline V gene encodes CDR1 MNHEY and CDR2 SMNVEV (reference sequence). CDR3 region: CASSLSAPSEAFF. The CDR3 nucleotides read TGTGCCAGCAGTTTATCGGCCCCATCTGAAGCTTTCTTT.

This clone was counted a few times. The chain has TRBV15 and TRBJ1-1, with D maybe TRBD1 (5 bases). The CDR3 is 15 residues long. Germline CDR1 is LNHNV and CDR2 is YYDKDF (reference sequence). Trimming removed 0 bases from V and 7 bases from J, with 15 bases in between. CDR3 DNA sequence: TGTGCCACCAGCAGAGATCGGGGGAGACGGAGTGAAGCTTTCTTT. Translated, it gives CATSRDRGRRSEAFF.

The chain links TRBV6-5 to TRBJ1-2, with 9 bases that match TRBD1. V was pared by 6 bases and J by 8 bases, with 10 bases of the junction left unmatched. Per the germline V gene, CDR1 is MNHEY and CDR2 is SVGAGI. The length of the CDR3 is 14 residues. CDR3 in amino acids: CASSRDRVVKGYTF. The CDR3 bases are TGTGCCAGCAGCCGGGACAGGGTGGTGAAAGGCTACACCTTC.